This T cell receptor beta chain was sequenced for a study of CD8 T cells in ankylosing spondylitis. Study-wide points: Clones linked to disease, bearing a CD8+ phenotype, were relatively rare in peripheral blood. A subset of motif variants has previously been described in the synovial fluid and blood of reactive arthritis.

The CDR3 is 13 residues long. Germline V lookup: CDR1 SQVTM, CDR2 ANQGSEA. Trimming removed 7 bases at V and 7 bases at J, with 18 bases between. In TCRdb, the 5' RACE reads were re-called with MiXCR into one record per CDR3 protein. The table lists about 240,000 distinct CDR3 sequences, 20% to 30% of them singletons, with more than 0.6% in the top ten. This clonotype was observed many times. The antigen remains unidentified. Sequencing was carried out using blood, either unsorted or a sorted T cell fraction (not recorded which). The sequence was collected from a male donor with ankylosing spondylitis or in good health (not recorded which). The chain is built from TRBV29-1 and TRBJ2-3, with D possibly TRBD1 on 5 matching bases. Here the CDR3 reads CSGKRQWDHTQYF. CDR3 nucleotides: TGCAGCGGCAAGAGACAGTGGGATCATACGCAGTATTTT.